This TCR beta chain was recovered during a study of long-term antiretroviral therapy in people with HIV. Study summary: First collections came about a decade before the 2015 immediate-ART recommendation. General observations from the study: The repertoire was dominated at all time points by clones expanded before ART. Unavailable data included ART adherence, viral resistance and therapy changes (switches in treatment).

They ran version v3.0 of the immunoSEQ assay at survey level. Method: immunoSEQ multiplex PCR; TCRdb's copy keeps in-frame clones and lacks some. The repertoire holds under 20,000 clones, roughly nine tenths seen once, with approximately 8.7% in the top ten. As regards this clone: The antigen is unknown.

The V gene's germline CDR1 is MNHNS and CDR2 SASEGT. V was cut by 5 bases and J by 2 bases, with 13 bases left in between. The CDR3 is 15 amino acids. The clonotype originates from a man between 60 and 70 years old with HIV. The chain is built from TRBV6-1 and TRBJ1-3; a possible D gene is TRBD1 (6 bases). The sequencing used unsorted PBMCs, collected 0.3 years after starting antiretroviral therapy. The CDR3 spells CASSPGDSTGNTIYF. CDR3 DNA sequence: TGTGCCAGCAGTCCAGGGGATTCGACTGGAAACACCATATATTTT.